The rows below give T cell receptor beta chains drawn from one sample of a study of T cells in tuberculosis. Produced via immunoSEQ multiplex PCR; TCRdb's table is partial and in-frame only. The sample has approximately 40,000 clones; around 94% are singletons. Source: PBMCs, taken at tuberculosis diagnosis. These receptors were collected from an adult with tuberculosis. The CDR3 runs from the conserved cysteine through the conserved F or W. D genes are given only for firm matches. Clone size is not always given. Where it is, it says once, few, many or a class for expanded clones.

D gene: TRBD1; J gene: TRBJ2-7; CDR3 length: 15; clone size: -; V gene: TRBV2; CDR3 protein: CASSEETGTVNEQYF; CDR3 DNA: TGTGCCAGCAGTGAGGAAACTGGGACAGTCAACGAGCAGTACTTC
D gene: -; J gene: TRBJ1-1; CDR3 length: 12; clone size: -; V gene: TRBV14; CDR3 protein: CASSPFDSEAFF; CDR3 DNA: TGTGCCAGCAGCCCCTTCGACTCTGAAGCTTTCTTT
D gene: TRBD2; J gene: TRBJ2-7; CDR3 length: 17; clone size: -; V gene: TRBV2; CDR3 protein: CASRRTSGGAGFHEQYF; CDR3 DNA: TGTGCCAGCAGGAGGACTAGCGGGGGGGCAGGTTTCCACGAGCAGTACTTC
D gene: -; J gene: TRBJ2-1; CDR3 length: 17; clone size: -; V gene: TRBV4-1; CDR3 protein: CASSQGPSGVGHNEQFF; CDR3 DNA: TGCGCCAGCAGCCAAGGACCATCGGGGGTTGGGCACAATGAGCAGTTCTTC
D gene: -; J gene: TRBJ1-1; CDR3 length: 16; clone size: -; V gene: TRBV9; CDR3 protein: CASTPLGSTGDTEAFF; CDR3 DNA: TGTGCCAGCACCCCCCTCGGATCCACGGGGGACACTGAAGCTTTCTTT
D gene: -; J gene: TRBJ1-1; CDR3 length: 14; clone size: -; V gene: TRBV27; CDR3 protein: CASRTEGANTEAFF; CDR3 DNA: TGTGCCAGCAGAACAGAAGGGGCTAACACTGAAGCTTTCTTT
D gene: -; J gene: TRBJ2-2; CDR3 length: 16; clone size: -; V gene: TRBV2; CDR3 protein: CASSARANRDTGELFF; CDR3 DNA: TGTGCCAGCAGTGCCCGGGCTAACAGGGACACCGGGGAGCTGTTTTTT
D gene: TRBD1; J gene: TRBJ2-1; CDR3 length: 16; clone size: -; V gene: TRBV30; CDR3 protein: CAWSSGTGGTPGEQFF; CDR3 DNA: TGTGCCTGGAGTTCGGGGACAGGGGGCACCCCGGGTGAGCAGTTCTTC
D gene: TRBD1; J gene: TRBJ2-2; CDR3 length: 15; clone size: -; V gene: TRBV30; CDR3 protein: CAWARQGLSTGELFF; CDR3 DNA: TGTGCCTGGGCCCGACAGGGGTTGTCCACCGGGGAGCTGTTTTTT
D gene: -; J gene: TRBJ1-2; CDR3 length: 11; clone size: -; V gene: TRBV29-1; CDR3 protein: CSVTGLDGYTF; CDR3 DNA: TGCAGCGTTACAGGGTTGGATGGCTACACCTTC
D gene: -; J gene: TRBJ1-1; CDR3 length: 13; clone size: -; V gene: TRBV29-1; CDR3 protein: CSVVGGWNTEAFF; CDR3 DNA: TGCAGCGTTGTCGGGGGTTGGAACACTGAAGCTTTCTTT
D gene: TRBD1; J gene: TRBJ1-1; CDR3 length: 14; clone size: -; V gene: TRBV7-2; CDR3 protein: CASSPRGQGQWAFF; CDR3 DNA: TGTGCCAGCAGCCCGCGAGGACAGGGCCAGTGGGCTTTCTTT
D gene: -; J gene: TRBJ1-5; CDR3 length: 13; clone size: -; V gene: TRBV6-1; CDR3 protein: CASSEMRGQPQHF; CDR3 DNA: TGTGCCAGCAGTGAAATGCGGGGTCAGCCCCAGCATTTT
D gene: -; J gene: TRBJ1-2; CDR3 length: 15; clone size: once; V gene: TRBV7-6; CDR3 protein: CASSHQGLVSGGYTF; CDR3 DNA: TGTGCCAGCAGCCATCAGGGGCTAGTCAGCGGTGGCTACACCTTC
D gene: TRBD2; J gene: TRBJ2-3; CDR3 length: 16; clone size: once; V gene: TRBV5-8; CDR3 protein: CASSFIVGGSTDTQYF; CDR3 DNA: TGTGCCAGCAGCTTCATCGTCGGGGGGAGCACAGATACGCAGTATTTT
D gene: -; J gene: TRBJ2-1; CDR3 length: 15; clone size: -; V gene: TRBV18; CDR3 protein: CASSRAGLSYNEQFF; CDR3 DNA: TGTGCCAGCTCACGGGCGGGCCTCTCCTACAATGAGCAGTTCTTC
D gene: -; J gene: TRBJ1-1; CDR3 length: 14; clone size: -; V gene: TRBV2; CDR3 protein: CASSDREGGTEAFF; CDR3 DNA: TGTGCCAGCAGTGACAGGGAAGGTGGGACTGAAGCTTTCTTT
D gene: -; J gene: TRBJ2-3; CDR3 length: 12; clone size: -; V gene: TRBV6-5; CDR3 protein: CASSSQADTQYF; CDR3 DNA: TGTGCCAGCAGTTCCCAGGCGGATACGCAGTATTTT
D gene: -; J gene: TRBJ2-1; CDR3 length: 11; clone size: once; V gene: TRBV9; CDR3 protein: CALEINGEQFF; CDR3 DNA: TGTGCTCTAGAAATAAACGGTGAGCAGTTCTTC
D gene: -; J gene: TRBJ2-1; CDR3 length: 14; clone size: -; V gene: TRBV28; CDR3 protein: CASCEGTNEWEQFF; CDR3 DNA: TGTGCCAGCTGCGAGGGGACAAACGAGTGGGAGCAGTTCTTC
D gene: -; J gene: TRBJ1-2; CDR3 length: 15; clone size: -; V gene: TRBV19; CDR3 protein: CASRSGDRRTYGYTF; CDR3 DNA: TGTGCCAGTCGAAGCGGGGACCGTAGAACCTATGGCTACACCTTC
D gene: -; J gene: TRBJ2-1; CDR3 length: 13; clone size: -; V gene: TRBV30; CDR3 protein: CAWSVHQVNEQFF; CDR3 DNA: TGTGCCTGGAGTGTACACCAAGTCAATGAGCAGTTCTTC
D gene: -; J gene: TRBJ1-2; CDR3 length: 15; clone size: -; V gene: TRBV25-1; CDR3 protein: CASSDSKQGRYGYTF; CDR3 DNA: TGTGCCAGCAGTGATTCGAAACAGGGACGCTATGGCTACACCTTC
D gene: -; J gene: TRBJ2-3; CDR3 length: 16; clone size: -; V gene: TRBV10-1; CDR3 protein: CASSESVLTSTDTQYF; CDR3 DNA: TGCGCCAGCAGTGAGTCGGTGCTAACCAGCACAGATACGCAGTATTTT
D gene: -; J gene: TRBJ2-7; CDR3 length: 11; clone size: -; V gene: TRBV2; CDR3 protein: CASSTGVQQYF; CDR3 DNA: TGTGCCAGCAGTACCGGGGTCCAGCAGTACTTC
D gene: TRBD1; J gene: TRBJ2-1; CDR3 length: 15; clone size: -; V gene: TRBV5-1; CDR3 protein: CASSSGQATYNEQFF; CDR3 DNA: TGCGCCAGCAGCTCGGGACAGGCGACCTACAATGAGCAGTTCTTC
D gene: TRBD2; J gene: TRBJ2-3; CDR3 length: 16; clone size: -; V gene: TRBV4-1; CDR3 protein: CASSQASGGATDTQYF; CDR3 DNA: TGCGCCAGCAGCCAAGCAAGCGGGGGGGCCACAGATACGCAGTATTTT
D gene: -; J gene: TRBJ2-7; CDR3 length: 15; clone size: -; V gene: TRBV9; CDR3 protein: CASSAKTGMNYEQYF; CDR3 DNA: TGTGCCAGCAGCGCAAAAACAGGGATGAACTACGAGCAGTACTTC
D gene: -; J gene: TRBJ2-5; CDR3 length: 14; clone size: -; V gene: TRBV5-1; CDR3 protein: CASSLTRFQETQYF; CDR3 DNA: TGCGCCAGCAGCCTGACTAGATTTCAAGAGACCCAGTACTTC
D gene: -; J gene: TRBJ1-6; CDR3 length: 15; clone size: -; V gene: TRBV5-1; CDR3 protein: CASSLSTGYNSPLHF; CDR3 DNA: TGCGCCAGCAGCTTGAGTACAGGGTATAATTCACCCCTCCACTTT
D gene: -; J gene: TRBJ2-7; CDR3 length: 13; clone size: -; V gene: TRBV7-2; CDR3 protein: CASSPAAPWEQYF; CDR3 DNA: TGTGCCAGCAGCCCCGCGGCACCGTGGGAGCAGTACTTC
D gene: -; J gene: TRBJ2-1; CDR3 length: 15; clone size: -; V gene: TRBV27; CDR3 protein: CASSLDYLSYNEQFF; CDR3 DNA: TGTGCCAGCAGTTTAGACTACCTCTCCTACAATGAGCAGTTCTTC
D gene: -; J gene: TRBJ2-3; CDR3 length: 14; clone size: -; V gene: TRBV4-3; CDR3 protein: CASSQGTMTDTQYF; CDR3 DNA: TGCGCCAGCAGCCAAGGGACAATGACAGATACGCAGTATTTT
D gene: -; J gene: TRBJ1-2; CDR3 length: 15; clone size: -; V gene: TRBV9; CDR3 protein: CASSVGQGPDYGYTF; CDR3 DNA: TGTGCCAGCAGCGTAGGGCAGGGCCCGGACTATGGCTACACCTTC
D gene: TRBD1; J gene: TRBJ1-4; CDR3 length: 14; clone size: -; V gene: TRBV27; CDR3 protein: CASSSRDRQGKLFF; CDR3 DNA: TGTGCCAGCAGTTCCCGGGACAGACAAGGAAAACTGTTTTTT
D gene: -; J gene: TRBJ2-7; CDR3 length: 15; clone size: -; V gene: TRBV10-3; CDR3 protein: CAISESTEEGRVWYF; CDR3 DNA: TGTGCCATCAGTGAGTCGACGGAGGAGGGTCGGGTTTGGTACTTC
D gene: -; J gene: TRBJ1-2; CDR3 length: 13; clone size: -; V gene: TRBV6-5; CDR3 protein: CASSLRAGDGYTF; CDR3 DNA: TGTGCCAGCAGCTTAAGGGCGGGGGATGGCTACACCTTC
D gene: -; J gene: TRBJ1-2; CDR3 length: 13; clone size: -; V gene: TRBV11-3; CDR3 protein: CASSLHTNYGYTF; CDR3 DNA: TGTGCCAGCAGCTTACACACTAACTATGGCTACACCTTC
D gene: TRBD1; J gene: TRBJ1-3; CDR3 length: 15; clone size: -; V gene: TRBV7-8; CDR3 protein: CASSPDRVSGNTIYF; CDR3 DNA: TGTGCCAGCAGCCCAGACAGGGTCTCTGGAAACACCATATATTTT
D gene: TRBD2; J gene: TRBJ2-3; CDR3 length: 17; clone size: -; V gene: TRBV5-1; CDR3 protein: CASSLLAGGPSTDTQYF; CDR3 DNA: TGCGCCAGCAGCTTATTAGCGGGGGGCCCTAGCACAGATACGCAGTATTTT
D gene: -; J gene: TRBJ1-2; CDR3 length: 14; clone size: -; V gene: TRBV25-1; CDR3 protein: CASSELGPGRGYTF; CDR3 DNA: TGTGCCAGCAGTGAATTGGGCCCGGGAAGGGGCTACACCTTC
D gene: TRBD1; J gene: TRBJ1-2; CDR3 length: 13; clone size: -; V gene: TRBV29-1; CDR3 protein: CSVPSDREYGYTF; CDR3 DNA: TGCAGCGTTCCAAGTGACAGGGAGTATGGCTACACCTTC
D gene: TRBD1; J gene: TRBJ2-2; CDR3 length: 15; clone size: -; V gene: TRBV5-1; CDR3 protein: CASSLLTGGSGELFF; CDR3 DNA: TGCGCCAGCAGCTTGCTGACAGGGGGCTCCGGGGAGCTGTTTTTT
D gene: -; J gene: TRBJ2-3; CDR3 length: 13; clone size: -; V gene: TRBV10-3; CDR3 protein: CAISEFNTDTQYF; CDR3 DNA: TGTGCCATCAGTGAATTTAACACAGATACGCAGTATTTT
D gene: -; J gene: TRBJ2-1; CDR3 length: 13; clone size: -; V gene: TRBV30; CDR3 protein: CALVGAPGNEQFF; CDR3 DNA: TGTGCGCTGGTGGGGGCCCCTGGCAATGAGCAGTTCTTC